The T cell receptor beta chain described here comes from a study of T cells after yellow fever vaccination. Study-wide background: Libraries from low-cell-number fractions were prepared with the SMART-Seq v4 Ultra Low Input RNA kit.

Study-wide results and caveats: Primary-vaccination clones mostly resurfaced post-booster (96% CD4, roughly 87% CD8).

CDR1 is MGHDK, CDR2 SYGVNS, per germline. V lost 2 bases and J lost 4, with 9 bases in between. This CDR3 comprises 13 residues. TCRdb recomputed calls from the 5' RACE reads with MiXCR, one row per CDR3 protein. Among 300,000 or so distinct CDR3 sequences listed, approximately 13% were seen once. With respect to this clonotype: The antigen is undetermined.

The sample in question was CD4+ T cells sorted from PBMCs, obtained 45 days after the yellow fever booster vaccination. The chain has TRBV25-1 and TRBJ2-7, with D possibly being TRBD1 (7 bases). The clonotype originates from a young man who received the YFV17D yellow fever vaccine. In DNA, the CDR3 is TGTGCCAGCAGTGAACAGGGGGGATACGAGCAGTACTTC. Translated, it gives CASSEQGGYEQYF.